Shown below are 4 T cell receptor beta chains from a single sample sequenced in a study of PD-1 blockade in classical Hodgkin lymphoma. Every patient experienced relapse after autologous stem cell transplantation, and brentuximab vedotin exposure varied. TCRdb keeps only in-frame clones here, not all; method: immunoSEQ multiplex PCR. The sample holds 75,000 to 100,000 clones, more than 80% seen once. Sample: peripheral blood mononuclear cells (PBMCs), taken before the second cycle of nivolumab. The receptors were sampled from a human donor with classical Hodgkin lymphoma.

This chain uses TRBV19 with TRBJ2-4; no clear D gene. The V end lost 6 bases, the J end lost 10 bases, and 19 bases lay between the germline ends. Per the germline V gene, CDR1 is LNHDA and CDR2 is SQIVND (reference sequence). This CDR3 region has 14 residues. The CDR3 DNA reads TGTGCCAGTAGCCCGGAGAGTGGACCCGGGATTCAGTACTTC. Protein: CASSPESGPGIQYF.

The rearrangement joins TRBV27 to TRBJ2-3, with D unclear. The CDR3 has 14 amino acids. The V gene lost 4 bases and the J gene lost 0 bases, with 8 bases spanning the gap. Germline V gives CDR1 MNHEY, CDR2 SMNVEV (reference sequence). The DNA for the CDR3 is TGTGCCAGCAGTTACCAGCCTAGCACAGATACGCAGTATTTT. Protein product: CASSYQPSTDTQYF.

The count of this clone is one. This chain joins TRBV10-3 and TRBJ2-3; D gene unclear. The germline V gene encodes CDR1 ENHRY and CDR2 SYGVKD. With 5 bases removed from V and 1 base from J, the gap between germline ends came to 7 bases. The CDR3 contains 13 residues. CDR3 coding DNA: TGTGCCATCAGTTCCCTTGGCACAGATACGCAGTATTTT. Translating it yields CAISSLGTDTQYF.

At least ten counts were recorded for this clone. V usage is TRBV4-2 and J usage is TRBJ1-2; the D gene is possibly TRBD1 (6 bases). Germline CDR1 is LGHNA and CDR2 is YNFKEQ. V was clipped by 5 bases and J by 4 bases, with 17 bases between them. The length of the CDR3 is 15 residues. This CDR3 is CASSSAHQGSYGYTF. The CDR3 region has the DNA TGTGCCAGCAGCTCGGCACACCAGGGGAGCTATGGCTACACCTTC.